The T cell receptor beta chain under discussion was sequenced for a study of T cell repertoires in cytomegalovirus infection. Study as a whole: Public TCR beta signatures marked donors with CMV infection and the matching HLA. Overall study results and limits: Totalled public TCR beta family frequency picked out people who carried CMV plus the relevant HLA. The ex vivo response showed dominance by HLA-C-restricted CMV-specific TCR beta clonotypes.

From the reads, TCRdb called clonotypes with MiXCR, one entry per CDR3 protein. The table has some 600,000 distinct CDR3 sequences, less than 25% seen once. About this clonotype itself: What it recognizes is unknown.

The TCR was taken from a human donor in good health (CMV status not recorded). Some clones in this sample may be carry-over from other donors' samples. Sequencing used CD8+ T cells from PBMCs.

CDR3 nucleotide sequence: TGTGCCAGCAGTTTCAGAGGTCGCAGCCAACTCCAAGAGACCCAGTACTTC. This sequence encodes CASSFRGRSQLQETQYF. This chain joins TRBV27 and TRBJ2-5; D not certain. V shed 3 bases and J shed 1 base, with 18 bases lying between them. CDR1 MNHEY and CDR2 SMNVEV come from the germline V gene (reference sequence). The CDR3 is 17 residues long.